These T cell receptor beta chains were read from a single sample in a study of T cell responses to AZD1222 COVID-19 vaccine. Clones were read by immunoSEQ multiplex PCR, and TCRdb kept only the in-frame ones, dropping some. The sample carries about 140,000 clones, more than 70% recorded once. Here the sequenced sample was peripheral blood, taken on day 0 of AZD1222 vaccination. These receptors came from an adult in good health. CDR3s include the opening cysteine and the closing phenylalanine or tryptophan. The D gene is left open where the match is weak. Clone size is not always given. Where it is, it says once, few, many or a class for expanded clones.

DNA,CDR3,V,J,size,D
TGTGCCATCAGGGGGGGGCTCTATCAGCCCCAGCATTTT,CAIRGGLYQPQHF,TRBV10-3,TRBJ1-5,.,.
TGTGCCAGCAGTTTAGCAGGGGTTCGGGGTGAAAAACTGTTTTTT,CASSLAGVRGEKLFF,TRBV28,TRBJ1-4,once,.
TGTGCCAGCAGCCGCCTCGCAGGGGTCAATCAGCCCCAGCATTTT,CASSRLAGVNQPQHF,TRBV3-1/TRBV3-2,TRBJ1-5,.,.
TGTGCCAGCAGTGGGTGGGGACCTAATGAGCAGTTCTTC,CASSGWGPNEQFF,TRBV12-3/TRBV12-4,TRBJ2-1,.,.
TGTGCCACTATAGGCCTGGCCGACTTT,CATIGLADF,TRBV14,TRBJ1-6,.,.
TGTGCCAGTACCCCCGGACAGGGAGATTATGGCTACACCTTC,CASTPGQGDYGYTF,TRBV19,TRBJ1-2,.,TRBD1
TGCGCCAGCAGCACCGACAGTACCCACAATGAGCAGTTCTTC,CASSTDSTHNEQFF,TRBV5-1,TRBJ2-1,.,.
TGTGCCAGCAGCCTAGGGCAGATCCCTTTAGTGAACACTGAAGCTTTCTTT,CASSLGQIPLVNTEAFF,TRBV3-1/TRBV3-2,TRBJ1-1,.,.
TGCAGCTTCCGGGACAGGGCAACATCCTACGAGCAGTACTTC,CSFRDRATSYEQYF,TRBV29-1,TRBJ2-7,.,TRBD1
TGTGCCAGCAGCCCTAGGGGACAATGGGATAATTCACCCCTCCACTTT,CASSPRGQWDNSPLHF,TRBV6-2/TRBV6-3,TRBJ1-6,.,.
TGTGCCAGCAGCATAAGCGACACCGGGGAGCTGTTTTTT,CASSISDTGELFF,TRBV7-9,TRBJ2-2,.,.
TGTGCCAGCAGTCATGACAGGGAATATGGCTACACCTTC,CASSHDREYGYTF,TRBV2,TRBJ1-2,.,TRBD1
TGTGCCAGCAGCGCCGGGACGACGGCTGACACTGAAGCTTTCTTT,CASSAGTTADTEAFF,TRBV9,TRBJ1-1,.,.
TGTGCCAGTACCCCTGGGGTTTTGAGCTCCTACAATGAGCAGTTCTTC,CASTPGVLSSYNEQFF,TRBV19,TRBJ2-1,.,.
TGTGCCAGCAGGCTGGGACTACCGGGACAGGGGATCAATCAGCCCCAGCATTTT,CASRLGLPGQGINQPQHF,TRBV5-6,TRBJ1-5,.,TRBD1
TGCGCCAGCAGCTTCGGGACGGGAGGGCCAGCAGATACGCAGTATTTT,CASSFGTGGPADTQYF,TRBV5-1,TRBJ2-3,few,TRBD2
TGTGCCAGCAGCTTACAAACCGGGACAGGGGGCTCACCCCTCCACTTT,CASSLQTGTGGSPLHF,TRBV7-2,TRBJ1-6,.,TRBD1
TGCAGTGCTAGTGAGGGGACAGGACTTTCACCCCTCCACTTT,CSASEGTGLSPLHF,TRBV20-1,TRBJ1-6,.,TRBD1
TGTGCCAGCAGCGGACAGGGTTATAATTCACCCCTCCACTTT,CASSGQGYNSPLHF,TRBV5-5,TRBJ1-6,.,TRBD1
TGCGCCAGCAGCTTGGGTCTTTGGACAGAGCTTTCCTACAATGAGCAGTTCTTC,CASSLGLWTELSYNEQFF,TRBV5-1,TRBJ2-1,.,.
TGTGCCAGCAGTTTATTAGGCCCTCCGGGTCCAAGGGGAGATACGCAGTATTTT,CASSLLGPPGPRGDTQYF,TRBV28,TRBJ2-3,.,.
TGTGCCAGCAGCCCCTGGGCGTATAGCAATCAGCCCCAGCATTTT,CASSPWAYSNQPQHF,TRBV7-2,TRBJ1-5,.,.
TGCGCCAGCAGCCCCCAGGGGACAGGAATCCAGCAGTTCTTC,CASSPQGTGIQQFF,TRBV5-1,TRBJ2-1,.,TRBD1
TGTGCCAGCAGCTTAGGGCAGGGCCCCTACGAGCAGTACTTC,CASSLGQGPYEQYF,TRBV11-2,TRBJ2-7,few,.
TGCGCCAGCAGCTTGGGATTCGGACAGGGGGCCTCTCGCTACGAGCAGTACTTC,CASSLGFGQGASRYEQYF,TRBV5-1,TRBJ2-7,.,TRBD1
TGTGCCAGCAGCCGAAAAACAGGGGCGAGCAATCAGCCCCAGCATTTT,CASSRKTGASNQPQHF,TRBV11-2,TRBJ1-5,.,TRBD1
TGCGCCAGCCAATCTAGCGGGAGGGAAGAGAAAGGGACCCAGTACTTC,CASQSSGREEKGTQYF,TRBV5-1,TRBJ2-5,.,TRBD2
TGTGCCAGCAGTGTGCTAGCGGGGGGAGAGCAGTACTTC,CASSVLAGGEQYF,TRBV2,TRBJ2-7,.,TRBD2
TGTGCCAGCAGTCCGTCCTTGGACACCGGGGAGCTGTTTTTT,CASSPSLDTGELFF,TRBV6-2/TRBV6-3,TRBJ2-2,many,.
TGTGCCAGCAGCGGGGGAGGGTTTGCGCTAAGCGGCTACACCTTC,CASSGGGFALSGYTF,TRBV25-1,TRBJ1-2,.,.
TGCAGTACCCCGGTTTTGGATGGCTACACCTTC,CSTPVLDGYTF,TRBV20-1,TRBJ1-2,.,.
TGTGCCAGCAGCCAAGATCTTGGGGCCAGGGTAAATTCACCCCTCCACTTT,CASSQDLGARVNSPLHF,TRBV14,TRBJ1-6,.,.
TGTGCCAGCGGGGCCTTAGGGAGCTCCTACGAGCAGTACTTC,CASGALGSSYEQYF,TRBV6-5,TRBJ2-7,.,.
TGTGCCAGCAGTTCGGACAGGGGGTGGTCACCCCTCCACTTT,CASSSDRGWSPLHF,TRBV27,TRBJ1-6,.,TRBD1
TGTGCCCTCGGTGGGGCAGCTTATAGCAATCAGCCCCAGCATTTT,CALGGAAYSNQPQHF,TRBV30,TRBJ1-5,.,.
TGTGCCAGCAGTCCCTTTAGCGGGAGGGCCTCCTACAATGAGCAGTTCTTC,CASSPFSGRASYNEQFF,TRBV28,TRBJ2-1,.,TRBD2
TGTGCCAGCTCACCTCCGGGACAGGGGGGCGGCTACACCTTC,CASSPPGQGGGYTF,TRBV18,TRBJ1-2,once,TRBD1
TGTGCCAGCAGCTTGGGAGTTTACACTGAAGCTTTCTTT,CASSLGVYTEAFF,TRBV7-2,TRBJ1-1,.,.
TGTGCCAGCCCACGGGGGGCTAGGAACACTGAAGCTTTCTTT,CASPRGARNTEAFF,TRBV2,TRBJ1-1,.,.
TGTGCCAGCTCACCACGGCAGAAAAATGGTGAAAAACTGTTTTTT,CASSPRQKNGEKLFF,TRBV18,TRBJ1-4,.,.
TGTGCCAGCAGCACACACTTCGGAGGAATGAGGGAGCAGTTCTTC,CASSTHFGGMREQFF,TRBV7-2,TRBJ2-1,.,.
TGCGCCAGCAGCTTGGGGGGTCCGCCCGGGGTCTTC,CASSLGGPPGVF,TRBV5-1,TRBJ2-7,.,.
TGTGCCAGCAGCAGAGACGGGTCGCAGTTCTTC,CASSRDGSQFF,TRBV3-1/TRBV3-2,TRBJ2-1,.,.
TGTGCCAGCAGTGACTCTGGGGCCAACGTCCTGACTTTC,CASSDSGANVLTF,TRBV6-4,TRBJ2-6,few,.
TGTGCCAGCAGCGTAGGACAGAGGGGGAATGAAAAACTGTTTTTT,CASSVGQRGNEKLFF,TRBV9,TRBJ1-4,.,.
TGTGCCAGCTCACCATTGGGACTAGCGGGAGTATCTTACGAGCAGTACTTC,CASSPLGLAGVSYEQYF,TRBV18,TRBJ2-7,.,TRBD2